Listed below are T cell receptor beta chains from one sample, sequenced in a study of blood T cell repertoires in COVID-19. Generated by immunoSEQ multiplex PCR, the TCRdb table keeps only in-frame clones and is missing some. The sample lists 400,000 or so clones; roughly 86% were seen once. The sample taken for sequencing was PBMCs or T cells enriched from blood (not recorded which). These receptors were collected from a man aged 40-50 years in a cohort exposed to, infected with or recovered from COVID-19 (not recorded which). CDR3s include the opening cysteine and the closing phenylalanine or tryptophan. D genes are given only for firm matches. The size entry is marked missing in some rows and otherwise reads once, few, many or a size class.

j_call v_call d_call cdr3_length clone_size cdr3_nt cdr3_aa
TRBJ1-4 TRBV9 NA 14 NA TGTGCCAGCAGCGTAGGCGGTCCTAATGAAAAACTGTTTTTT CASSVGGPNEKLFF
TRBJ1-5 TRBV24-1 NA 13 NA TGTGCCACCAGTGATCGACAGTATCAGCCCCAGCATTTT CATSDRQYQPQHF
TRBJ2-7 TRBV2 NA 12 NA TGTGCCAGCAGGGTAGAGACCTACGAGCAGTACTTC CASRVETYEQYF
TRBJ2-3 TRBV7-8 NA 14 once TGTGCCAGCAGCGCGACTAGGGACACAGATACGCAGTATTTT CASSATRDTDTQYF
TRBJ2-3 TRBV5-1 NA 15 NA TGCGCCAGCAGCTTGCCGGAATCCGGGATAGGGACGCAGTATTTT CASSLPESGIGTQYF
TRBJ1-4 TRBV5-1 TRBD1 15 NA TGCGCCAGCAGCTTGACAGGGGTTTCAAATGAAAAACTGTTTTTT CASSLTGVSNEKLFF
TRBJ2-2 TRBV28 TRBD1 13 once TGTGCCAGCAGAGAGGGACAGCCCGGGGAGCTGTTTTTT CASREGQPGELFF
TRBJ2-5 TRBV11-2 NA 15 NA TGTGCCAGCAGCCCGCACACCGCCCTCAGGGAGACCCAGTACTTC CASSPHTALRETQYF
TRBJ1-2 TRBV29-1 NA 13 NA TGCAGCACCCGATCGGGGACACGTGATGGCTACACCTTC CSTRSGTRDGYTF
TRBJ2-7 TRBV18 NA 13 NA TGTGCCAGCTCACCAGGGGACACCTACGAGCAGTACTTC CASSPGDTYEQYF
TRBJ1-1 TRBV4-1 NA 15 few TGCGCCAGCAGCCAACCAACCAGGGGAAGAACTGAAGCTTTCTTT CASSQPTRGRTEAFF
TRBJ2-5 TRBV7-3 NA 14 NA TGTGCCAGCAGCTTAAGCCGGTCTTCGGAGACCCAGTACTTC CASSLSRSSETQYF
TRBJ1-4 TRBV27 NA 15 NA TGTGCCAGCAGTCCCGCCTATGACAGTAATGAAAAACTGTTTTTT CASSPAYDSNEKLFF
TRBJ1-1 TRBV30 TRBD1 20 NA TGTGCCTGGGCTAGCGGAGTAGGGCCAGGGGGCTATAAATTGAACACTGAAGCTTTCTTT CAWASGVGPGGYKLNTEAFF
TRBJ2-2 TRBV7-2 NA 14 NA TGTGCCAGCAGCTTCCGTTTGAACACCGGGGAGCTGTTTTTT CASSFRLNTGELFF
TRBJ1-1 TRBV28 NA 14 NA TGTGCCAGCAGTAAGGGGGGGCGCGACACTGAAGCTTTCTTT CASSKGGRDTEAFF
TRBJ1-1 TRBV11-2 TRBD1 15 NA TGTGCCAGCAGCTTTACAGGGGAAGTATACACTGAAGCTTTCTTT CASSFTGEVYTEAFF
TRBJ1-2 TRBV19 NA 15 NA TGTGCCAGTAGTATAGGACAGGAACCTAACTATGGCTACACCTTC CASSIGQEPNYGYTF
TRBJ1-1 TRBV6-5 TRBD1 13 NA TGTGCCAGCAGCGACAGGGAGGACACTGAAGCTTTCTTT CASSDREDTEAFF
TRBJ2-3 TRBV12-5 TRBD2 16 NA TGTGCTAGTGGTCCCCGGACTAGCGGGCGCACAGATACGCAGTATTTT CASGPRTSGRTDTQYF
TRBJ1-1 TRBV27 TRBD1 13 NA TGTGCCAGCAGCCGGGACAGGCTGGTTGAAGCTTTCTTT CASSRDRLVEAFF
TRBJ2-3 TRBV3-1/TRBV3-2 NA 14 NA TGTGCCAGCAGCCAGGCCACTAGGACAGATACGCAGTATTTT CASSQATRTDTQYF
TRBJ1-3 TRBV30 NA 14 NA TGTGCCTGGAGGGACTTCAACGCTGGAAACACCATATATTTT CAWRDFNAGNTIYF
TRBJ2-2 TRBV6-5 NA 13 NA TGTGCCAGCGAAGCTGCGAACACCGGGGAGCTGTTTTTT CASEAANTGELFF
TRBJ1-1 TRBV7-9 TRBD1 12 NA TGTGCCAGCAGCCTAGGGGACAGGGGAACTTTCTTT CASSLGDRGTFF
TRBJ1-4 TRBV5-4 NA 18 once TGTGCCAGCAGCTTGGGGAGGAGCGGCGTGTTAACTAATGAAAAACTGTTTTTT CASSLGRSGVLTNEKLFF
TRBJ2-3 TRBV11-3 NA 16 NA TGTGCCAGCAGCTCAAGGGCGGGAAGGAACACAGATACGCAGTATTTT CASSSRAGRNTDTQYF
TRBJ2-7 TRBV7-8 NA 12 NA TGTGCCAGCAGCTTAGGGCGGTACGAGCAGTACTTC CASSLGRYEQYF
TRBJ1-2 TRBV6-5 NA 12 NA TGTGCCAGCAAGGGGGATCTCTATGGCTACACCTTC CASKGDLYGYTF
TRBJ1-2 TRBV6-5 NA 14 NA TGTGCCAGCAGTTACGGGGACACCTCCTATGGCTACACCTTC CASSYGDTSYGYTF
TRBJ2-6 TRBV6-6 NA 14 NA TGTGCCAGCAGTTCGAGGGACAGGGCCAACGTCCTGACTTTC CASSSRDRANVLTF
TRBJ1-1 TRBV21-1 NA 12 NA TGTGCCAGCAGAGGACAGGAAAAGGAAGCTTTCTTT CASRGQEKEAFF
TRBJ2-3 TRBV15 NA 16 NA TGTGCCACCAGCAGAGATGGAGACCGTAGCACAGATACGCAGTATTTT CATSRDGDRSTDTQYF
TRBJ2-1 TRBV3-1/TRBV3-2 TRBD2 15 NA TGTGCCAGCAGCCAAGATCTAGCGGGAGTATTTCCCCAGTTCTTC CASSQDLAGVFPQFF
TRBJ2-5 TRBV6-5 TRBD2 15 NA TGTGCCAGCACAAAGACAGCGGGACTCCAAGAGACCCAGTACTTC CASTKTAGLQETQYF
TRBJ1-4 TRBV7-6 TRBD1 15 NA TGTGCCAGCAGCTTAGCACAGGGGCTGGATGAAAAACTGTTTTTT CASSLAQGLDEKLFF
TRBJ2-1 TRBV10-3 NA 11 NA TGTGCCATCAGTGCAGGCAATGAGCAGTTCTTC CAISAGNEQFF
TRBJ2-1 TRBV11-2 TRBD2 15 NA TGTGCCAGCAGCCCTAACCTAGCGGGAGGAGGTGAGCAGTTCTTC CASSPNLAGGGEQFF
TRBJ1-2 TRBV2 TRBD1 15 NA TGTGCCAGCAACCCCGGGACAGGGGTTGATGGCGGCTACACCTTC CASNPGTGVDGGYTF
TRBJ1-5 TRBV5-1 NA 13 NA TGCGCCAGCAGCCCGGAGGGTCATCAGCCCCAGCATTTT CASSPEGHQPQHF
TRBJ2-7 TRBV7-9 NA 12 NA TGTGCCAGCTCTGGCACCTCCTACGAGCAGTACTTC CASSGTSYEQYF
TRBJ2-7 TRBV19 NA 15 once TGTGCCAGTAGTAATAATGACAGGACCCTCGGGGAGCAGTACTTC CASSNNDRTLGEQYF
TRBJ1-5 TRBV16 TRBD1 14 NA TGTGCCAGCAGCCGGACAGGGGGCGATCAGCCCCAGCATTTT CASSRTGGDQPQHF
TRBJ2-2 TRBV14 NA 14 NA TGTGCCAGCAGCCGGGCGGGATCCACCGGGGAGCTGTTTTTT CASSRAGSTGELFF
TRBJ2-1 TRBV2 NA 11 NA TGTGCCAGCAGCGCCACTAATGAGCAGTTCTTC CASSATNEQFF
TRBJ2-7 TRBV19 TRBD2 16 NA TGTGCCAGTAGTGGCCTAACTAGCGGGAGTAAGTCCGAGCAGTACTTC CASSGLTSGSKSEQYF
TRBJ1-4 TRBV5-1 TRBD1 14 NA TGCGCCAGCAGCCTCGACAGGGCGGATGAAAAACTGTTTTTT CASSLDRADEKLFF
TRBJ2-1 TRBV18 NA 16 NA TGTGCCAGCTCGACTTTATGGGGGACTCAAAGCAATGAGCAGTTCTTC CASSTLWGTQSNEQFF
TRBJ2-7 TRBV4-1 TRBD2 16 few TGCGCCAGCAGCCAAGAGGGTTCACTAGCGGTCTACGAGCAGTACTTC CASSQEGSLAVYEQYF
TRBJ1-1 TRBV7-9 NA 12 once TGTGCCAGCAGCCGACAGACCTCTGCCGCTTTCTTT CASSRQTSAAFF
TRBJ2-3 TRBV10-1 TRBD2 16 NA TGCGCCAGCAGTGAGTCGGAACGGGAGGGCCTAGATACGCAGTATTTT CASSESEREGLDTQYF
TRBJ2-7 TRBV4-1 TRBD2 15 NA TGCGCCAGCAGCCAAGGGGGACTAGCGGGACGCGAGCAGTACTTC CASSQGGLAGREQYF
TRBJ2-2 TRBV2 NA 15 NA TGTGCCAGCTCTGAACGACTAGCGAACACCGGGGAGCTGTTTTTT CASSERLANTGELFF
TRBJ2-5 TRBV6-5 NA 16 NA TGTGCCAGCAGTTACGAATCACAGGGTAGAGGAGAGACCCAGTACTTC CASSYESQGRGETQYF
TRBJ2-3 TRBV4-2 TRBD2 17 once TGTGCCAGCAGCCAAGGAGGGACTAGCGGGAGTACAGATACGCAGTATTTT CASSQGGTSGSTDTQYF
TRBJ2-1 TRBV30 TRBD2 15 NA TGTGCCTGGGGCTTGTCGGGCGGGGGGTACAATGAGCAGTTCTTC CAWGLSGGGYNEQFF
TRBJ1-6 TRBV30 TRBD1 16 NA TGTGCCTGGAGCCAACCCGGGACAGGGGGCCGAGTGACCCTCCACTTT CAWSQPGTGGRVTLHF
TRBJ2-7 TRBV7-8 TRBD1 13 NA TGTGCCAGCAGCTCGGACAGGTCCTACGAGCAGTACTTC CASSSDRSYEQYF
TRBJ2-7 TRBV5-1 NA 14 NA TGCGCCAGCAGCTTCAGGGAAGCAGCCTACGAGCAGTACTTC CASSFREAAYEQYF
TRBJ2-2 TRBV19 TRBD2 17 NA TGTGCCAGTCTATCCTCTAGCGGGAATTTCAGAACCGGGGAGCTGTTTTTT CASLSSSGNFRTGELFF